This T cell receptor (beta chain) was profiled in a study of PD-L1 blockade in urothelial cancer. The CDR3 has 14 amino acids. Germline CDR1 is MDHEN and CDR2 is SYDVKM. TCRdb's copy holds only in-frame clones and misses some; the assay was immunoSEQ multiplex PCR. The sample records roughly 56,000 clones, about four fifths being singletons. Sequencing was performed on PBMCs, taken around atezolizumab (anti-PD-L1) treatment. The chain carries TRBV28 and TRBJ1-5; 12 bases agree with TRBD1. This receptor was obtained from a man aged 65-85 years with urothelial cancer. CDR3 in DNA: TGTTCCGTCGCGGGACAGGGGGCAGGTCAGCCCCAGCATTTT. Residues: CSVAGQGAGQPQHF.